What follows is one T cell receptor (beta chain) and its context. Antigen: not known. The sample comes from a study of T cell repertoires in cytomegalovirus infection. MiXCR, applied by TCRdb to the reads, yields one record per CDR3 protein. The sample has 900,000 to 950,000 distinct CDR3 sequences, approximately 30% seen once; the top ten hold under 15%. This CDR3 spans 15 amino acids. Looked up from germline, CDR1 is SGHRS and CDR2 is YFSETQ. Germline trimming cut 0 bases from V and 8 bases from J; bases unmatched to any gene: 10. This specimen was cultured CD8+ T cells from PBMCs, taken from culture after CMV antigen stimulation. The chain couples TRBV5-1 to TRBJ1-2; 7 nucleotides line up with TRBD1. This TCR derives from a human donor in good health (CMV status not recorded). Some clones in this sample may be carry-over from other donors' samples. The CDR3 loop reads CASSLAPDRVGGYTF. The CDR3 bases are TGCGCCAGCAGCTTGGCCCCTGACAGGGTCGGAGGCTACACCTTC.